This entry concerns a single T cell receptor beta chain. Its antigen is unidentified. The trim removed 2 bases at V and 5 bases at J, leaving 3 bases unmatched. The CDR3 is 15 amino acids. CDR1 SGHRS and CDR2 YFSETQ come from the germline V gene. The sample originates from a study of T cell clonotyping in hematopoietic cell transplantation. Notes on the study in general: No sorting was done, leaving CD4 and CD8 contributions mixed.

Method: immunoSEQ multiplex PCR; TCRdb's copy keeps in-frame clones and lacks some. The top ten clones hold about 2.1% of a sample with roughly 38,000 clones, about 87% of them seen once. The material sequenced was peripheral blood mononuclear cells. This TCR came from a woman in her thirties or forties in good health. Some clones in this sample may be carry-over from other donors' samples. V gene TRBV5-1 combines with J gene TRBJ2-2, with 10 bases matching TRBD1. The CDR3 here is CASSFTGQGTGELFF. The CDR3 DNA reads TGCGCCAGCAGCTTTACGGGACAGGGGACCGGGGAGCTGTTTTTT.